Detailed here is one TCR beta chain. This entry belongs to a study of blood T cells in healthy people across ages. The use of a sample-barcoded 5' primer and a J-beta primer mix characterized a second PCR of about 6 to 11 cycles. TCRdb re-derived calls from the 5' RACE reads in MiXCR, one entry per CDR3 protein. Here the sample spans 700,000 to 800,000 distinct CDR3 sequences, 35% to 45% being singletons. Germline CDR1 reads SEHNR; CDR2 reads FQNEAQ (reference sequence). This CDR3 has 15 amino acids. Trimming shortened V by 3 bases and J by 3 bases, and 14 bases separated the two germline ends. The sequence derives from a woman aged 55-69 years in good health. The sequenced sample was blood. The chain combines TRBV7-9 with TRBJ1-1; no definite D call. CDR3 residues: CASSFRERGDTEAFF. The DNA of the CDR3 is TGTGCCAGCAGCTTTAGGGAACGGGGAGACACTGAAGCTTTCTTT.